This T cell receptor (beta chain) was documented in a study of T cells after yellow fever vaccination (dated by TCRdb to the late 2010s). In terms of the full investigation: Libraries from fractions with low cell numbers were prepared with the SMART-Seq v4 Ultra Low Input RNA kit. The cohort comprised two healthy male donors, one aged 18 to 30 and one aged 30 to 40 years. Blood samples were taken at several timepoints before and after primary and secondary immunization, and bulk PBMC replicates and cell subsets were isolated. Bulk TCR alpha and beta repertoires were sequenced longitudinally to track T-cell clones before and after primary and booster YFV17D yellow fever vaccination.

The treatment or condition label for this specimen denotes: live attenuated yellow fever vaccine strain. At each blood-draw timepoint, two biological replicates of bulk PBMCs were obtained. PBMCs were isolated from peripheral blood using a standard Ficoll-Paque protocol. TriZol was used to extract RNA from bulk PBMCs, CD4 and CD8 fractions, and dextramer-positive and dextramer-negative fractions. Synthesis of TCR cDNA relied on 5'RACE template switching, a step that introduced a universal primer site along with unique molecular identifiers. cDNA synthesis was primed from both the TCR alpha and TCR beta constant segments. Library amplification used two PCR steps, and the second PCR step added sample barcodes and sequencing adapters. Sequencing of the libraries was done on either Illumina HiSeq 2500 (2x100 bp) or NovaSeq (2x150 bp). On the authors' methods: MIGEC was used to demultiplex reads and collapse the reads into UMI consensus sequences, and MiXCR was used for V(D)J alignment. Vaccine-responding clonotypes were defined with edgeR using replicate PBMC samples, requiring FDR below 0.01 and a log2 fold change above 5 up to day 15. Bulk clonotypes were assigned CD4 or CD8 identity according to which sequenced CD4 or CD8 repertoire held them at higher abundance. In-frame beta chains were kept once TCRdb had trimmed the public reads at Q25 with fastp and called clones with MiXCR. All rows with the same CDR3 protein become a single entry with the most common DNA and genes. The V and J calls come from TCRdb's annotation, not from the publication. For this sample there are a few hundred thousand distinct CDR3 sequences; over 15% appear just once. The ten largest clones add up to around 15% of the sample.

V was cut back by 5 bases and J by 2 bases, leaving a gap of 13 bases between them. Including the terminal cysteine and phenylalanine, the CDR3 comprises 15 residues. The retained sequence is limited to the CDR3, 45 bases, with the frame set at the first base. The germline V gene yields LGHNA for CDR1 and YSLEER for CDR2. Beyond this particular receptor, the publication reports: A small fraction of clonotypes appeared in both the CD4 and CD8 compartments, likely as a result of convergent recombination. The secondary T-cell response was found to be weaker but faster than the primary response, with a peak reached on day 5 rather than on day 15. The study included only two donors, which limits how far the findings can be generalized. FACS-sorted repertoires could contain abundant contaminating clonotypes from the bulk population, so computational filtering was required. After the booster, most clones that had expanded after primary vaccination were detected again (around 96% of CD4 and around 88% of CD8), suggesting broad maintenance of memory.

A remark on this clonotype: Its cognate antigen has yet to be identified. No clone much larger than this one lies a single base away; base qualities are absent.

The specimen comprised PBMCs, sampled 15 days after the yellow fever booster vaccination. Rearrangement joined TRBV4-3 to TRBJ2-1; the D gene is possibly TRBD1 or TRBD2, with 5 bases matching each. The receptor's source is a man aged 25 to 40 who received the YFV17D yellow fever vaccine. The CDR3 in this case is CASSERSGPYNEQFF. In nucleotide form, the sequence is TGCGCCAGCAGCGAGCGGTCAGGGCCCTACAATGAGCAGTTCTTC.